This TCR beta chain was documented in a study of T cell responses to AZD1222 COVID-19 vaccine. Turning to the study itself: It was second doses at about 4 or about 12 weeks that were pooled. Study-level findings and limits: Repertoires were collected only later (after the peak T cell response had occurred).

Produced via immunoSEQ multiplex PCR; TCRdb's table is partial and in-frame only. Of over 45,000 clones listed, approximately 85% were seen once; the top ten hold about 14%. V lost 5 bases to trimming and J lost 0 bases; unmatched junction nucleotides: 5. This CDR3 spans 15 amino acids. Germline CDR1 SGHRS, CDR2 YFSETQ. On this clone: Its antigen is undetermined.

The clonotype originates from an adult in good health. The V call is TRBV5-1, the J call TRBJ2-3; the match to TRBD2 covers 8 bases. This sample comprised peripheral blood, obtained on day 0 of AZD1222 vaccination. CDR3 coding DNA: TGCGCCAGCAGTAGTAGCGGGACTAGCACAGATACGCAGTATTTT. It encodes CASSSSGTSTDTQYF.